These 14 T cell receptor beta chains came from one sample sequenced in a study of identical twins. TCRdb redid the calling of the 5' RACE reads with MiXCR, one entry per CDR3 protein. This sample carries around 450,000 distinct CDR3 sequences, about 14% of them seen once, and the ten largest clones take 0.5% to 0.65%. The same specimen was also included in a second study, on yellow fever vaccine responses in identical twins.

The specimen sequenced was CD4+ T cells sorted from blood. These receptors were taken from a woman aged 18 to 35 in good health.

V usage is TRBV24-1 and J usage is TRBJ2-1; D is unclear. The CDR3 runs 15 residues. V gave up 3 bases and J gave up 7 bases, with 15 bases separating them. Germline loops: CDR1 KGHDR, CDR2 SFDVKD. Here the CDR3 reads CATSDPAAELNEQFF. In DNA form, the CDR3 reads TGTGCCACCAGTGATCCGGCGGCCGAATTAAATGAGCAGTTCTTC.

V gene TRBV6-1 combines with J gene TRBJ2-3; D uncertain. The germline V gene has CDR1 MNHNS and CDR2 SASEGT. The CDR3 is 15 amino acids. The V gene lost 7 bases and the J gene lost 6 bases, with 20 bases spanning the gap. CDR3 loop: CASKHHGLSHDTQYF. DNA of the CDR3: TGTGCCAGCAAACACCATGGGTTGAGTCACGATACGCAGTATTTT.

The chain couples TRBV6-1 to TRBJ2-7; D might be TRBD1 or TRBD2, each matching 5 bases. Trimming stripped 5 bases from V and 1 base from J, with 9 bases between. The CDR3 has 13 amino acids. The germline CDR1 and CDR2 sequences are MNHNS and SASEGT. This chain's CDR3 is CASSPGASYEQYF. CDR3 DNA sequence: TGTGCCAGCAGTCCCGGGGCTTCCTACGAGCAGTACTTC.

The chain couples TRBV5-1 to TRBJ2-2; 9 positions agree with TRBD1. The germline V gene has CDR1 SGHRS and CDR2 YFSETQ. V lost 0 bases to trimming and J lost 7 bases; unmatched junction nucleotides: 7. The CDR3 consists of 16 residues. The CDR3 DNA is TGCGCCAGCAGCTTGGACGGACAGGGGCCGTTCGGGGAGCTGTTTTTT. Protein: CASSLDGQGPFGELFF. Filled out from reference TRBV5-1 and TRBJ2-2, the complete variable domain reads KAGVTQTPRYLIKTRGQQVTLSCSPISGHRSVSWYQQTPGQGLQFLFEYFSETQRNKGNFPGRFSGRQFSNSRSEMNVSTLELGDSALYLCASSLDGQGPFGELFFGEGSRLTVL.

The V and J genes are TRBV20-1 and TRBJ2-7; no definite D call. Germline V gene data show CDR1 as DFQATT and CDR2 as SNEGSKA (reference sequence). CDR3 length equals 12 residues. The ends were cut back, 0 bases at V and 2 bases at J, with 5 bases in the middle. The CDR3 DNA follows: TGCAGTGCTAGAGACCCGCCCTACGAGCAGTACTTC. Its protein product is CSARDPPYEQYF.

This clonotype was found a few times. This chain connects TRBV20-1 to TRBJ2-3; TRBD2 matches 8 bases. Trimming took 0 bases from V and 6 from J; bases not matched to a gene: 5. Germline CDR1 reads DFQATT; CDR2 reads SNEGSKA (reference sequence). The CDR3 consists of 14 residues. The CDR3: CSARDGIAGDTQYF. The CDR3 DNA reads TGCAGTGCTAGAGATGGTATAGCGGGGGATACGCAGTATTTT.

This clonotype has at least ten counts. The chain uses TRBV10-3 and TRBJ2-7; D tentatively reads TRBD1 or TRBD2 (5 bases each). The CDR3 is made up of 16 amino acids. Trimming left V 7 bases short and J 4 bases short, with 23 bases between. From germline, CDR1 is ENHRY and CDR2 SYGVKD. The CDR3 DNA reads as TGTGCCATCAAGGAATCTTTGGGGGAGAGGATGTACGAGCAGTACTTC. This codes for CAIKESLGERMYEQYF.

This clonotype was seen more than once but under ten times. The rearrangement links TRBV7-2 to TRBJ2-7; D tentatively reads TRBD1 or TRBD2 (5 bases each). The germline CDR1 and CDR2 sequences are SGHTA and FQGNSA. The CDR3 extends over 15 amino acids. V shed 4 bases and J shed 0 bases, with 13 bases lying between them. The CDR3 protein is CASSYLEGSSYEQYF. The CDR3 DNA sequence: TGTGCCAGCAGCTATCTAGAGGGGAGCTCCTACGAGCAGTACTTC.

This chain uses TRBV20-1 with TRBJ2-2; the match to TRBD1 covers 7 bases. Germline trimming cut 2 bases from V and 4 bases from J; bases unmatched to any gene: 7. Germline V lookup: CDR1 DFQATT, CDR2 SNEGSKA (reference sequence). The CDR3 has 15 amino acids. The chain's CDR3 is CSARPQGVGTGELFF. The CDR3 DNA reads TGCAGTGCTAGACCCCAGGGGGTGGGCACCGGGGAGCTGTTTTTT.

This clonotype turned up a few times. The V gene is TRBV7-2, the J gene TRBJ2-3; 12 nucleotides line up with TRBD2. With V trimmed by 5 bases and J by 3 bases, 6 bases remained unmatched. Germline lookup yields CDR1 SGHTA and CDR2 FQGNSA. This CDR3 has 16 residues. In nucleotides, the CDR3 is TGTGCCAGCAGCATACTAGCGGGGGGTTCGACAGATACGCAGTATTTT. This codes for CASSILAGGSTDTQYF.

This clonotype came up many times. The DNA for the CDR3 is TGTGCCATCAGTTTACTACCTCCGGGACAGGGGGGCAATGAGCAGTTCTTC. This sequence encodes CAISLLPPGQGGNEQFF. J is TRBJ2-1 and V is TRBV10-3, with 11 positions matching TRBD1. The CDR3 sequence is 17 residues long. Per germline, CDR1 ENHRY and CDR2 SYGVKD. J was trimmed by 6 bases and V by 5 bases; bases with no gene match: 12.

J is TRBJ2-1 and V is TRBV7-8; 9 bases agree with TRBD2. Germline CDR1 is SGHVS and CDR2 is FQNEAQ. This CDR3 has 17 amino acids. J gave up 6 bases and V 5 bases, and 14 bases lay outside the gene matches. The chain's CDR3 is CASSPGLAGGPFNEQFF. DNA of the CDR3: TGTGCCAGCAGCCCTGGACTGGCGGGGGGGCCTTTCAATGAGCAGTTCTTC. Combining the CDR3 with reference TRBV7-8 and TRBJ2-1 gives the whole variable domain GAGVSQSPRYKVAKRGQDVALRCDPISGHVSLFWYQQALGQGPEFLTYFQNEAQLDKSGLPSDRFFAERPEGSVSTLKIQRTQQEDSAVYLCASSPGLAGGPFNEQFFGPGTRLTVL.

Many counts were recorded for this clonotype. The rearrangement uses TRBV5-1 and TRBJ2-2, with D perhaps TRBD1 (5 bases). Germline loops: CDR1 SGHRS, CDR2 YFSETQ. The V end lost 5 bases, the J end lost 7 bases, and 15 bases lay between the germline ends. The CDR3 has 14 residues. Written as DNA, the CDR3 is TGCGCCAGCAGTCCTACCAGGGTAATCGGGGAGCTGTTTTTT. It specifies CASSPTRVIGELFF.

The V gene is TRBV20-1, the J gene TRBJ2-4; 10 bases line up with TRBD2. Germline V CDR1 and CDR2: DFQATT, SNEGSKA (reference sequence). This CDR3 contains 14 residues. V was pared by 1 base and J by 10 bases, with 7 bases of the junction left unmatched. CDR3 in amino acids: CSARGGLAARIQYF. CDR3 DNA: TGCAGTGCTAGAGGCGGACTAGCGGCAAGGATTCAGTACTTC.